The 10 T cell receptor beta chains in this list originate from one sample, sequenced in a study of blood T cell repertoires in COVID-19 (dated by TCRdb to the early 2020s). Library preparation used the immunoSEQ multiplex PCR assay. The clones in this table, taken by TCRdb from immuneACCESS, are in-frame only. Not every clone is retained; where verified, under half of the shortfall comes from an unresolved V gene, and the cause of the rest is unknown. This sample gives over 120,000 clones in total; about 82% of them show up just once. The ten largest clones take up 4.5% of the sample. Sample: peripheral blood. Source of these receptors: a woman older than 75 with active or convalescent COVID-19.

The chain recombines TRBV18 with TRBJ1-2; 7 nucleotides match TRBD1. Germline lookup yields CDR1 KGHSH and CDR2 LQKENI. The CDR3 covers 14 residues. V was pared by 3 bases and J by 4 bases, with 5 bases of the junction left unmatched. CDR3 bases: TGTGCCAGCTCACCCGCCCGGGACAGCTATGGCTACACCTTC. Its translation is CASSPARDSYGYTF. Using reference TRBV18 and TRBJ1-2 for the parts outside the CDR3, the full variable domain is NAGVMQNPRHLVRRRGQEARLRCSPMKGHSHVYWYRQLPEEGLKFMVYLQKENIIDESGMPKERFSAEFPKEGPSILRIQQVVRGDSAAYFCASSPARDSYGYTFGSGTRLTVV.

The chain combines TRBV10-3 with TRBJ2-3, with 9 positions matching TRBD2. Germline CDR1 ENHRY, CDR2 SYGVKD. The CDR3 loop spans 17 amino acids. V lost 4 bases and J lost 5; bases outside the gene matches: 13. This CDR3 reads CAISGLAGTLSGDTQYF. CDR3 nucleotides: TGTGCCATCAGTGGGCTAGCGGGAACCCTTAGCGGAGATACGCAGTATTTT.

This chain connects TRBV7-2 to TRBJ1-1; no firm D call. V was pared by 5 bases and J by 4 bases, with 8 bases between. The CDR3 has 12 residues. CDR1 and CDR2 from the germline V gene are SGHTA and FQGNSA. In nucleotides, the CDR3 is TGTGCCAGCAGCCCTCGCGGCACTGAAGCTTTCTTT. As protein: CASSPRGTEAFF.

The chain carries TRBV19 and TRBJ1-1; maybe TRBD1 (6 bases). The CDR3 has 16 residues. Trimming removed 3 bases at V and 4 bases at J, with 18 bases between. Germline CDR1 is LNHDA and CDR2 is SQIVND (reference sequence). CDR3 loop: CASSILQGRSGTEAFF. CDR3 bases: TGTGCCAGTAGTATCTTACAGGGAAGGTCCGGCACTGAAGCTTTCTTT.

V is TRBV5-1 and J is TRBJ2-7, with D possibly being TRBD1 (6 bases). Germline CDR1 reads SGHRS; CDR2 reads YFSETQ. Trimming took off 0 bases at V and 3 bases at J, with 13 bases between the two ends. CDR3 length: 15 residues. CDR3 DNA sequence: TGCGCCAGCAGCTTGGATGGGCAGGGGTTCTACGAGCAGTACTTC. Amino acids: CASSLDGQGFYEQYF.

The chain couples TRBV4-2 to TRBJ1-2; TRBD1 matches at 10 bases. This CDR3 is 15 amino acids long. V was clipped by 4 bases and J by 8 bases; unmatched bases: 10. The germline V gene has CDR1 LGHNA and CDR2 YNFKEQ. The CDR3: CASSRQTGGAQGYTF. In DNA, the CDR3 is TGTGCCAGCAGCCGCCAGACAGGGGGCGCGCAGGGCTACACCTTC.

The V gene is TRBV7-2, the J gene TRBJ1-2; TRBD1 agrees at 7 bases. The CDR3 covers 14 residues. With 5 bases clipped from V and 2 bases from J, the junction kept 5 bases outside the gene matches. Per germline, CDR1 SGHTA and CDR2 FQGNSA. CDR3 in amino acids: CASSPKGQNYGYTF. CDR3 bases: TGTGCCAGCAGCCCGAAGGGACAGAACTATGGCTACACCTTC. The full variable domain, in which reference TRBV7-2 and TRBJ1-2 provide the parts outside the CDR3, is GAGVSQSPSNKVTEKGKDVELRCDPISGHTALYWYRQSLGQGLEFLIYFQGNSAPDKSGLPSDRFSAERTGGSVSTLTIQRTQQEDSAVYLCASSPKGQNYGYTFGSGTRLTVV.

The CDR3 DNA reads as TGTGCCAGCAGCTTACAGGGGGCAAGGGCTGAAGCTTTCTTT. As protein: CASSLQGARAEAFF. The gene calls are TRBV5-4 and TRBJ1-1; 9 nucleotides line up with TRBD1. Germline V gene sequence: CDR1 SGHNT, CDR2 YYREEE (reference sequence). This CDR3 has 14 residues. J was trimmed by 6 bases and V by 2 bases; bases with no gene match: 5.

The CDR3, as DNA: TGTGCCATCAGTGAGAGTCAGGGGAGGGCCAGAAGGGGCTACACCTTC. Translating it yields CAISESQGRARRGYTF. The chain carries TRBV10-3 and TRBJ1-2, with D perhaps matching TRBD1 (6 bases). The germline V and J ends were trimmed by 2 bases and 8 bases, with 21 bases remaining between them. The length of the CDR3 is 16 residues. Per the germline V gene, CDR1 is ENHRY and CDR2 is SYGVKD.

The rearrangement joins TRBV6-5 to TRBJ1-1; TRBD1 might be the D (5 bases). Trimming stripped 0 bases from V and 4 bases from J, with 9 bases between. CDR3 size: 14 residues. Germline V CDR1 and CDR2: MNHEY, SVGAGI. The CDR3 loop reads CASSYSRGVTEAFF. The CDR3 nucleotides are TGTGCCAGCAGTTACTCTCGGGGGGTCACTGAAGCTTTCTTT.